These T cell receptor beta chains were read from a single sample in a study of neurological immune-mediated disorders. Each CDR3 protein gets one entry after TCRdb re-called the 5' RACE reads with MiXCR. The sample lists some 77,000 distinct CDR3 sequences; roughly 10% were seen once. The specimen was PBMCs. The receptors were sampled from a man aged 50 to 59 in good health. Both conserved end residues are part of each CDR3. D genes are given only for firm matches. Clone size, where shown, is once, few, many, or a class for clones that have expanded.

clone_size	d_call	v_call	j_call	cdr3_aa	cdr3_nt
many	TRBD2	TRBV12-3/TRBV12-4	TRBJ2-2	CASSRRTSGVGELFF	TGTGCCAGCAGTCGACGGACTAGCGGTGTCGGGGAGCTGTTTTTT
many	.	TRBV5-1	TRBJ2-7	CASSPGQATLYYEQYF	TGCGCCAGCAGCCCTGGGCAGGCGACGTTATACTACGAGCAGTACTTC
many	TRBD1	TRBV7-9	TRBJ2-7	CASSLAPGQGYEQYF	TGTGCCAGCAGCTTAGCCCCGGGACAGGGCTACGAGCAGTACTTC
many	TRBD2	TRBV5-4	TRBJ2-3	CASSPKLAGTSTDTQYF	TGTGCCAGCAGCCCCAAACTAGCGGGCACTAGCACAGATACGCAGTATTTT
many	TRBD2	TRBV5-1	TRBJ2-1	CASSPTSGRNNEQFF	TGCGCCAGCAGCCCGACTAGCGGGAGAAACAATGAGCAGTTCTTC
many	.	TRBV7-2	TRBJ2-7	CASSLTRAPLEQYF	TGTGCCAGCAGCTTGACGCGGGCTCCCCTCGAGCAGTACTTC
many	.	TRBV6-5	TRBJ2-7	CASKNSSPPYEQYF	TGTGCCAGCAAAAACTCTAGTCCACCCTACGAGCAGTACTTC
few	TRBD2	TRBV27	TRBJ2-7	CATGAGGYEQYF	TGTGCCACGGGGGCGGGGGGCTACGAGCAGTACTTC
many	.	TRBV20-1	TRBJ2-3	CSAVRGSDTQYF	TGCAGTGCTGTGAGGGGTTCAGATACGCAGTATTTT
.	TRBD2	TRBV20-1	TRBJ2-1	CSARETGTSGRISYNEQFF	TGCAGTGCTAGGGAGACCGGGACTAGCGGGCGGATCTCCTACAATGAGCAGTTCTTC
many	.	TRBV28	TRBJ1-1	CASSRDTNTEAFF	TGTGCCAGCAGTCGGGACACGAACACTGAAGCTTTCTTT
.	TRBD2	TRBV5-1	TRBJ2-4	CASSFVGLAVQLNIQYF	TGCGCCAGCAGCTTCGTCGGTCTAGCGGTCCAACTAAACATTCAGTACTTC
many	TRBD2	TRBV5-1	TRBJ2-7	CASSLWTSGSSYEQYF	TGCGCCAGCAGCTTGTGGACTAGCGGGAGCTCCTACGAGCAGTACTTC
many	.	TRBV5-5	TRBJ2-4	CASSLAGILAKNIQYF	TGTGCCAGCAGCTTGGCAGGAATCTTAGCCAAAAACATTCAGTACTTC
many	TRBD1	TRBV6-2/TRBV6-3	TRBJ1-5	CASRGTGENQPQHF	TGTGCCAGCAGGGGGACAGGGGAGAATCAGCCCCAGCATTTT
.	.	TRBV7-2	TRBJ2-1	CASSFRDHQDNEQFF	TGTGCCAGCAGCTTCCGGGACCACCAAGACAATGAGCAGTTCTTC
.	TRBD2	TRBV7-3	TRBJ2-3	CASRSGTSGVVDTQYF	TGTGCCAGCAGATCCGGGACTAGCGGGGTCGTAGATACGCAGTATTTT
many	TRBD2	TRBV5-1	TRBJ2-3	CASSGGLAGGPTDTQYF	TGCGCCAGCAGCGGGGGACTAGCGGGAGGGCCGACAGATACGCAGTATTTT
many	.	TRBV11-2	TRBJ2-3	CASSLLGVVDTQYF	TGTGCCAGCAGCCTATTGGGAGTCGTAGATACGCAGTATTTT
few	TRBD1	TRBV20-1	TRBJ1-1	CSAPDRVLNTEAFF	TGCAGTGCTCCGGACAGGGTGTTGAACACTGAAGCTTTCTTT
many	.	TRBV12-3/TRBV12-4	TRBJ2-7	CASSLRGFSSYEQYF	TGTGCCAGCAGTCTTCGGGGGTTCAGCTCCTACGAGCAGTACTTC
many	.	TRBV12-3/TRBV12-4	TRBJ2-3	CASSYSDTQYF	TGTGCCAGCAGTTATTCGGATACGCAGTATTTT
many	TRBD1	TRBV4-2	TRBJ1-2	CASSQGQGATRTDGYTF	TGTGCCAGCAGCCAAGGACAGGGGGCTACCAGGACGGATGGCTACACCTTC
many	TRBD2	TRBV9	TRBJ2-3	CASSVPASGGATDTQYF	TGTGCCAGCAGCGTTCCCGCGAGCGGGGGGGCGACAGATACGCAGTATTTT
many	.	TRBV12-3/TRBV12-4	TRBJ2-5	CASSFWTTISYQETQYF	TGTGCCAGCAGTTTTTGGACAACAATTTCGTACCAAGAGACCCAGTACTTC
many	.	TRBV5-1	TRBJ1-5	CASSPGGIEQPQHF	TGCGCCAGCAGCCCGGGAGGGATTGAGCAGCCCCAGCATTTT
many	.	TRBV20-1	TRBJ2-7	CSASSPPVLEQYF	TGCAGTGCTAGTTCTCCCCCGGTGCTCGAGCAGTACTTC
many	.	TRBV10-3	TRBJ2-2	CAINSGGAANTGELFF	TGTGCCATCAATTCAGGTGGGGCAGCGAACACCGGGGAGCTGTTTTTT
.	TRBD2	TRBV5-1	TRBJ2-2	CASSPGRLAGGTDTGELFF	TGCGCCAGCAGCCCCGGAAGGCTAGCGGGGGGGACGGACACCGGGGAGCTGTTTTTT
many	TRBD2	TRBV5-1	TRBJ2-1	CASSLPDLGGGSNEQFF	TGCGCCAGCAGCTTGCCCGACTTAGGCGGGGGGTCCAATGAGCAGTTCTTC
many	.	TRBV27	TRBJ2-5	CASGTERGSQYF	TGTGCCAGCGGTACGGAACGGGGTTCCCAGTACTTC
many	.	TRBV20-1	TRBJ2-5	CSAPPGETQYF	TGCAGTGCCCCCCCTGGAGAGACCCAGTACTTC
many	TRBD2	TRBV20-1	TRBJ2-5	CSASLREGKETQYF	TGCAGTGCTAGTTTGCGGGAGGGGAAAGAGACCCAGTACTTC
many	.	TRBV12-3/TRBV12-4	TRBJ1-1	CASSQGWAEAFF	TGTGCCAGCAGTCAAGGGTGGGCTGAAGCTTTCTTT
many	.	TRBV7-9	TRBJ1-3	CASSFQGNTIYF	TGTGCCAGCAGCTTTCAGGGAAACACCATATATTTT
many	.	TRBV24-1	TRBJ2-1	CATSDFRQGRRNEQFF	TGTGCCACCAGTGATTTTCGGCAGGGGAGGAGGAATGAGCAGTTCTTC
few	.	TRBV4-1	TRBJ1-5	CASSQGGGGNQPQHF	TGCGCCAGCAGCCAAGGGGGGGGTGGTAATCAGCCCCAGCATTTT
.	TRBD2	TRBV5-1	TRBJ2-1	CASSITETSGTNEQLF	TGCGCCAGCAGCATAACCGAGACTAGCGGGACCAATGAGCAGTTATTC
.	.	TRBV6-1	TRBJ1-1	CASSEAGTPNTEAFF	TGTGCCAGCAGTGAAGCGGGAACTCCCAACACTGAAGCTTTCTTT
.	.	TRBV7-9	TRBJ2-1	CASSSPQGAWNEQFF	TGTGCCAGCAGCTCCCCGCAAGGGGCCTGGAATGAGCAGTTCTTC
many	.	TRBV28	TRBJ2-7	CASSPRYEQYF	TGTGCCAGCAGCCCCCGGTACGAGCAGTACTTC
many	.	TRBV5-1	TRBJ2-1	CASSFGRESDEQFF	TGCGCCAGCAGCTTCGGCAGGGAGTCTGATGAGCAGTTCTTC
many	.	TRBV7-3	TRBJ2-1	CASSLGTTGGNEQFF	TGTGCCAGCAGCTTAGGGACAACCGGAGGCAATGAGCAGTTCTTC
many	.	TRBV5-1	TRBJ1-2	CASSLLPGTSNYGYTF	TGCGCCAGCAGTCTGCTCCCGGGGACGTCTAACTATGGCTACACCTTC